A selection of T cell receptor beta chains follows, all from one sample in a study of shared clonotypes between healthy human individuals. Only in-frame clones appear in the TCRdb table, and some are missing; sequencing was by immunoSEQ multiplex PCR. In the table there are around 2,100,000 clones, 85% to 95% of which are singletons. Sequencing input: naive CD8+ T cells sorted from blood. Receptors were obtained from a man aged 18 to 30 in good health. Both conserved end residues are trimmed from each CDR3.

TRBV7-9	15	TRBJ1-1	ASSLAPGRGYNTEAF
TRBV7-6	12	TRBJ2-7	ASRPSGGNYEQY
TRBV4-1	13	TRBJ2-7	ASSQVRQGPYEQY
TRBV21-1	12	TRBJ1-1	AKDGVRKNTEAF
TRBV13	8	TRBJ2-7	ASSSYRGD
TRBV6-5	9	TRBJ1-1	ASRLGTEAF
TRBV7-9	11	TRBJ2-1	ASSPPSYNEQF
TRBV27	14	TRBJ2-7	ASSLSPGTGHYEQY
TRBV4-3	15	TRBJ2-7	ASSQGAPVAAGYEQY
TRBV5-4	15	TRBJ1-4	ASSLEGPYGTNEKLF
TRBV11-2	12	TRBJ2-5	ASSPGSPQETQY
TRBV7-8	13	TRBJ2-7	ASSSTVLHSYEQY
TRBV7-2	12	TRBJ1-4	ASSSGTGTEKLF
TRBV27	15	TRBJ2-1	ASSSPGLAGVGNEQF
TRBV5-1	15	TRBJ1-4	ASSLGPTGGPNEKLF
TRBV6-5	12	TRBJ2-5	ASSYSGGQETQY
TRBV6-6	14	TRBJ2-7	ASSQGESVGVYEQY
TRBV4-1	13	TRBJ2-7	ASSQGMGPSYEQY
TRBV7-9	10	TRBJ2-7	ATATGVNEQY
TRBV7-9	14	TRBJ2-1	ASSLAGAGGPREQF
TRBV7-8	12	TRBJ2-7	ASSFQGWAYEQY
TRBV29-1	10	TRBJ1-2	SVEGQSYGYT
TRBV5-1	15	TRBJ2-1	ASSVLTTRGPENEQF
TRBV7-3	10	TRBJ1-1	ASSHLDGEAF
TRBV29-1	10	TRBJ1-2	SVEPTNYGYT
TRBV28	14	TRBJ2-7	ASSPYPGTTSYEQY
TRBV30	13	TRBJ1-2	AWSSDRESSYGYT
TRBV13	14	TRBJ2-5	ASSVLAGGPEETQY
TRBV29-1	11	-	SVEGPGTYEQY
TRBV27	11	TRBJ1-2	ASSFQRDYGYT
TRBV7-9	15	TRBJ2-1	ASSLERTRLAPDEQF
TRBV9	11	TRBJ1-6	ASSGAISSPLH
TRBV28	13	TRBJ1-6	ASRRAGTGVSPLH
TRBV27	12	TRBJ2-7	ASSSSTDPYEQY
TRBV7-9	11	TRBJ2-4	ASSSLGEAIQY
TRBV28	10	TRBJ1-5	ASRDWGQPQH
TRBV30	12	TRBJ2-5	AWSVLGGRETQY
TRBV2	12	TRBJ1-1	ATEGGSVNTEAF
TRBV29-1	11	TRBJ2-3	SVGGQALDTQY
TRBV5-1	13	TRBJ2-7	ASSLLTGGVDEQY
TRBV5-1	12	TRBJ2-7	ASSLEPGSYEQY
TRBV28	15	TRBJ2-4	ASRKIFPAGPKEIQY
TRBV4-2	14	TRBJ2-7	ASSQDPGESSYEQY